This T cell receptor beta chain was recovered during a study of blood T cell repertoires in COVID-19. In the original workflow: For nucleated cells, counts were estimated from reference gene primer amplification. Sequencing used immunoSEQ multiplex PCR; TCRdb keeps in-frame clones, though not all of them. The V and J calls and clone size were taken over from that table, and D and trimming were inferred from the DNA. Of 110,000 or so clones detected, about 88% appear once; the ten largest clones hold around 3.4%. The CDR3 loop spans 12 amino acids. The sequence derives from a man in his forties with acute or convalescent COVID-19. The sequenced sample was peripheral blood. The chain is built from TRBV21-1 and TRBJ2-3; the DNA was not compared with TRBD1, the D call given in the table. TRBV21-1 is flagged as a pseudogene. DNA of the CDR3: TGTGCCAGGTGGACAGTCACAGATACGCAGTATTTT. As protein: CARWTVTDTQYF.